This T cell receptor beta chain was documented in a study of blood T cells in healthy people across ages. Findings of the study overall: The study lacked donor CMV status, which possibly confounded expanded clonotype changes.

Comment on this clonotype: Antigen specificity is unknown.

The CDR3 spans 15 residues. The V end lost 8 bases, the J end lost 2 bases, and 16 bases lay between the germline ends. Primers used in a second PCR of about 6 to 12 cycles were a sample-barcoded 5' primer and a J-beta primer mix. Sequencing yielded, for each sample, at least 3 million paired-end reads carrying CDR3. MiXCR was run by TCRdb on the 5' RACE reads, yielding one entry per CDR3 protein. The sample holds about 540,000 distinct CDR3 sequences, about 24% seen once. These same data were also listed under a study on T cells of mothers and their children. This second study notes: Donors were three healthy Caucasian mothers and their six children. An overlap that was slightly higher, though non-significant, was seen in related mother-child pairs versus unrelated pairs.

The clonotype comes from a boy aged 10-17 years in good health. The chain couples TRBV12-3 or TRBV12-4 to TRBJ2-1; D possibly uses TRBD1 or TRBD2 (5 bases each). Material for sequencing was blood. CDR3 in amino acids: CASSKLGPPYNEQFF. CDR3 in DNA: TGTGCCAGCTCCAAGTTGGGACCCCCCTACAATGAGCAGTTCTTC.